The rows below give T cell receptor beta chains drawn from one sample of a study of T cells after yellow fever vaccination. TCRdb re-analysed the 5' RACE reads in MiXCR, keeping a single row per CDR3 protein. Among a few hundred thousand distinct CDR3 sequences, 2.5% to 3.5% were seen once, and the ten largest hold approximately 3.5%. This specimen consisted of CD4+ T cells sorted from PBMCs, obtained 10 days after the yellow fever booster vaccination. These receptors were collected from a man aged 18 to 29 who received the YFV17D yellow fever vaccine. The CDR3 runs from the conserved cysteine through the conserved F or W. A D gene is named only where the DNA matches it firmly. The size of a clone is reported for some rows only, either as once, few or many, or as a class for expanded clones.

>.|TRBV6-5|TRBJ1-5|many
CASSSINVRSNQPQHF
TGTGCCAGCAGTTCCATTAACGTGAGGAGCAATCAGCCCCAGCATTTT
>TRBD2|TRBV5-1|TRBJ2-5|few
CASRPGGGQETQYF
TGCGCCAGCAGACCCGGCGGGGGCCAAGAGACCCAGTACTTC
>.|TRBV20-1|TRBJ2-1|many
CSAFGQTYNEQFF
TGCAGTGCTTTCGGACAGACATACAATGAGCAGTTCTTC
>TRBD1|TRBV4-1|TRBJ1-2|few
CASSQGTGGRHGYTF
TGCGCCAGCAGCCAAGGGACAGGGGGCAGGCATGGCTACACCTTC
>.|TRBV7-9|TRBJ2-3|many
CASSLFEVDTQYF
TGTGCCAGCAGCTTATTCGAAGTAGATACGCAGTATTTT
>.|TRBV6-2/TRBV6-3|TRBJ1-1|many
CASTHEGFTEAFF
TGTGCCAGCACCCACGAAGGGTTCACTGAAGCTTTCTTT
>.|TRBV12-3/TRBV12-4|TRBJ2-1|.
CASSLGGPTVHEQFF
TGTGCCAGCAGTTTAGGGGGACCTACGGTACATGAGCAGTTCTTC
>.|TRBV20-1|TRBJ2-3|.
CSARGGLKDTQYF
TGCAGTGCTAGAGGGGGACTTAAAGATACGCAGTATTTT
>.|TRBV10-3|TRBJ1-3|many
CAISDSTVSGNTIYF
TGTGCCATCAGTGATAGCACGGTCTCTGGAAACACCATATATTTT
>.|TRBV5-6|TRBJ1-2|many
CASSLAGSYGYTF
TGTGCCAGCAGCTTGGCGGGATCCTATGGCTACACCTTC
>.|TRBV12-5|TRBJ2-2|.
CASGPPGEVGGELFF
TGTGCTAGTGGCCCACCTGGGGAAGTTGGCGGGGAGCTGTTTTTT
>.|TRBV4-2|TRBJ1-2|.
CASSQGIQGGMDGYTF
TGTGCCAGCAGCCAAGGGATCCAGGGAGGAATGGATGGCTACACCTTC
>.|TRBV25-1|TRBJ2-7|many
CASSEYPGYEQYF
TGTGCCAGCAGTGAATACCCAGGCTACGAGCAGTACTTC
>.|TRBV6-1|TRBJ1-2|many
CASSEAAGPLYYGYTF
TGTGCCAGCAGTGAAGCCGCGGGGCCGTTATACTATGGCTACACCTTC
>TRBD2|TRBV7-2|TRBJ2-3|.
CASSPPGLAGRLDTQYF
TGTGCCAGCAGCCCGCCGGGACTAGCGGGGAGGTTAGATACGCAGTATTTT